These T cell receptor beta chains were read from a single sample in a study of blood T cell repertoires in COVID-19. The table came from immunoSEQ multiplex PCR; TCRdb's copy has only in-frame clones and leaves some out. Found here are roughly 150,000 clones, over 80% of them singletons; the top ten hold roughly a tenth. The sample was peripheral blood. These receptors all come from an elderly woman with active or convalescent COVID-19. CDR3s include the opening cysteine and the closing phenylalanine or tryptophan. The D gene is left open where the match is weak. Clone size is stated in some rows and not others, as once, few, many or a class when expanded.

>14|TRBJ1-1|TRBV5-8|.|.
CASSLRGENTEAFF
TGTGCCAGCAGCCTCCGGGGGGAGAACACTGAAGCTTTCTTT
>15|TRBJ1-1|TRBV28|.|TRBD1
CASSPADRVNTEAFF
TGTGCCAGCAGTCCAGCGGACAGGGTGAACACTGAAGCTTTCTTT
>17|TRBJ2-1|TRBV4-1|.|TRBD2
CASSQGSSGGAYNEQFF
TGCGCCAGCAGCCAAGGTTCCAGCGGGGGGGCCTACAATGAGCAGTTCTTC
>16|TRBJ1-2|TRBV6-2/TRBV6-3|.|TRBD1
CASTPEGDSSNYGYTF
TGTGCCAGCACCCCAGAGGGGGACAGCTCTAACTATGGCTACACCTTC
>14|TRBJ1-1|TRBV7-9|.|.
CASSFQGGNTEAFF
TGTGCCAGCAGCTTCCAGGGCGGGAACACTGAAGCTTTCTTT
>15|TRBJ2-5|TRBV11-2|.|TRBD1
CASSTGTGGQETQYF
TGTGCCAGCAGCACGGGGACAGGGGGCCAAGAGACCCAGTACTTC
>14|TRBJ1-4|TRBV5-1|once|TRBD1
CASSLEGAKEKLFF
TGCGCCAGCAGCTTGGAGGGGGCAAAGGAAAAACTGTTTTTT
>16|TRBJ1-1|TRBV7-2|.|TRBD1
CASSLDRGGSGTEAFF
TGTGCCAGCAGCCTGGACAGGGGTGGAAGTGGGACTGAAGCTTTCTTT
>14|TRBJ1-6|TRBV18|.|.
CASSPSSYNSPLHF
TGTGCCAGCTCACCTAGCTCCTATAATTCACCCCTCCACTTT
>13|TRBJ1-2|TRBV6-5|.|.
CASSLDSLYGYTF
TGTGCCAGCAGCCTCGACAGCCTCTATGGCTACACCTTC
>15|TRBJ2-7|TRBV5-1|.|.
CASSPRQGSTHEQYF
TGCGCCAGCAGCCCGCGGCAGGGATCGACTCACGAGCAGTACTTC
>16|TRBJ1-6|TRBV27|.|TRBD1
CASSLRQGPKSSPLHF
TGTGCCAGCAGTCTACGACAGGGTCCTAAGAGCTCACCCCTCCACTTT
>15|TRBJ2-1|TRBV5-1|.|.
CASSAGKRERDEQFF
TGCGCCAGCAGCGCCGGCAAAAGGGAGAGAGATGAGCAGTTCTTC
>15|TRBJ2-5|TRBV5-4|.|.
CASSLKSPGQETQYF
TGTGCCAGCAGCTTGAAAAGTCCCGGGCAAGAGACCCAGTACTTC
>16|TRBJ2-6|TRBV6-5|.|.
CASSYGRGSGANVLTF
TGTGCCAGCAGTTATGGACGGGGCTCTGGGGCCAACGTCCTGACTTTC
>14|TRBJ2-7|TRBV27|.|TRBD1
CASSLGTGPYEQYF
TGTGCCAGCAGTTTAGGGACAGGGCCGTACGAGCAGTACTTC
>14|TRBJ1-6|TRBV6-2/TRBV6-3|.|.
CASSISSYNSPLHF
TGTGCCAGCAGTATTAGCTCCTATAATTCACCCCTCCACTTT
>14|TRBJ1-1|TRBV6-2/TRBV6-3|.|TRBD1
CASSWGQGPLDAFF
TGTGCCAGCAGTTGGGGACAGGGCCCCCTTGACGCTTTCTTT
>15|TRBJ1-2|TRBV6-5|.|.
CASRPRYDFNYGYTF
TGTGCCAGCAGGCCGAGATACGACTTTAACTATGGCTACACCTTC
>15|TRBJ2-7|TRBV5-1|.|TRBD1
CASSSRGTGGHEQYF
TGCGCCAGCAGCTCTCGCGGGACAGGGGGCCACGAGCAGTACTTC
>15|TRBJ1-4|TRBV11-2|.|TRBD1
CASSYRQGTNEKLFF
TGTGCCAGCAGCTACCGACAGGGAACTAATGAAAAACTGTTTTTT
>13|TRBJ1-1|TRBV18|.|.
CASSPSKVGEAFF
TGTGCCAGCTCACCATCAAAAGTCGGTGAAGCTTTCTTT
>15|TRBJ1-4|TRBV5-8|once|TRBD1
CASSLVAGGVEKLFF
TGTGCCAGCAGCTTGGTGGCAGGGGGAGTTGAAAAACTGTTTTTT
>14|TRBJ1-2|TRBV7-2|.|.
CASSLGETLGGYTF
TGTGCCAGCAGCTTAGGAGAGACTTTAGGAGGCTACACCTTC
>14|TRBJ1-1|TRBV27|.|.
CASSLSFGQSEAFF
TGTGCCAGCAGTTTATCGTTCGGACAGAGTGAAGCTTTCTTT
>14|TRBJ1-2|TRBV4-2|few|.
CASSQGQDIYGYTF
TGTGCCAGCAGCCAAGGCCAGGACATCTATGGCTACACCTTC
>14|TRBJ1-4|TRBV5-1|.|.
CASSLDQGSEKLFF
TGCGCCAGCAGCTTGGATCAGGGGTCTGAAAAACTGTTTTTT
>15|TRBJ1-1|TRBV7-2|few|.
CASSPAGLRRSEAFF
TGTGCCAGCAGCCCGGCGGGGCTAAGGAGATCTGAAGCTTTCTTT
>13|TRBJ1-5|TRBV7-2|.|.
CASRGGVNQPQHF
TGTGCCAGCAGAGGGGGAGTCAATCAGCCCCAGCATTTT
>15|TRBJ2-7|TRBV9|.|TRBD1
CASSRGTGLSYEQYF
TGTGCCAGCAGCAGAGGGACAGGGCTATCCTACGAGCAGTACTTC
>15|TRBJ2-5|TRBV25-1|.|.
CASSDSYRPGETQYF
TGTGCCAGCAGTGATTCCTACCGGCCCGGGGAGACCCAGTACTTC
>13|TRBJ2-7|TRBV7-2|.|.
CASSPEPQYEQYF
TGTGCCAGCAGCCCCGAACCACAATACGAGCAGTACTTC
>15|TRBJ1-1|TRBV9|.|.
CASSPRPGVDTEAFF
TGTGCCAGCAGCCCCCGCCCAGGGGTGGACACTGAAGCTTTCTTT
>17|TRBJ1-1|TRBV18|.|TRBD1
CASSPPTGGRGNTEAFF
TGTGCCAGCTCACCACCGACAGGGGGCAGGGGGAACACTGAAGCTTTCTTT
>15|TRBJ2-3|TRBV27|.|.
CASSQQGLRTDTQYF
TGTGCCAGCAGTCAACAGGGATTAAGGACAGATACGCAGTATTTT
>16|TRBJ1-4|TRBV7-6|.|.
CASSLDSPATNEKLFF
TGTGCCAGCAGCCTAGACAGCCCTGCAACTAATGAAAAACTGTTTTTT
>14|TRBJ1-2|TRBV12-5|.|TRBD1
CASGFPGQGDGYTF
TGTGCTAGTGGCTTCCCCGGACAGGGGGATGGCTACACCTTC
>15|TRBJ1-1|TRBV18|few|.
CASSPGSGGSTEAFF
TGTGCCAGCTCACCGGGGTCGGGAGGTAGCACTGAAGCTTTCTTT
>13|TRBJ2-7|TRBV19|.|.
CASSIRTGSEQYF
TGTGCCAGTAGTATAAGGACTGGAAGCGAGCAGTACTTC
>16|TRBJ1-5|TRBV6-1|few|.
CASSDSTGQLGQPQHF
TGTGCCAGCAGTGATAGTACAGGGCAATTAGGGCAGCCCCAGCATTTT
>14|TRBJ2-6|TRBV14|few|.
CASSTSSGANVLTF
TGTGCCAGCAGCACTAGCTCTGGGGCCAACGTCCTGACTTTC
>15|TRBJ2-2|TRBV5-6|.|TRBD1
CASSSPGQAIWELFF
TGTGCCAGCAGCTCTCCGGGACAGGCCATCTGGGAGCTGTTTTTT
>15|TRBJ1-4|TRBV27|.|.
CASSLARGGGEKLFF
TGTGCCAGCAGTTTGGCCCGGGGGGGAGGGGAAAAACTGTTTTTT
>14|TRBJ2-1|TRBV29-1|once|TRBD2
CSADLAGGLYEQFF
TGCAGCGCCGACCTAGCGGGGGGGCTGTATGAGCAGTTCTTC
>15|TRBJ1-3|TRBV6-5|.|TRBD1
CASSTPGGSGNTIYF
TGTGCCAGCAGTACCCCAGGGGGCTCTGGAAACACCATATATTTT
>13|TRBJ2-7|TRBV10-3|.|TRBD1
CAISEGQGYEQYF
TGTGCCATCAGTGAGGGACAGGGCTACGAGCAGTACTTC